The TCR beta chain under discussion was sequenced for a study of T-cell memory formation after mild COVID-19. Study-level background: Clusters of TCRs were largely donor specific.

V shed 4 bases and J 4 bases; nucleotides not matched to a gene: 11. This CDR3 has 15 residues. Looked up from germline, CDR1 is SGHRS and CDR2 is YFSETQ. Study-wide results and caveats: Clones contracting day 15 to 85 were balanced CD4/CD8; later expanders leaned CD4+. SARS-CoV-2 specificity of second-wave clones peaking day 37 was unconfirmed.

TCRdb fed the 5' RACE reads into MiXCR, producing one record per CDR3 protein. The table shows hundreds of thousands of distinct CDR3 sequences, with under 30% occurring only once. This clonotype was counted only a few times. Its specificity is unknown. Sequencing was carried out using PBMCs or a T cell subset sorted from them (not recorded which). This clonotype was obtained from an adult woman who had mild COVID-19 (a few samples of this study predate the infection). Cell type and time point are not known. The chain uses TRBV5-1 and TRBJ2-7; 7 positions agree with TRBD2. CDR3: CASSPRPGLPYEQYF. The CDR3 DNA reads as TGCGCCAGCAGCCCGAGACCGGGACTACCTTACGAGCAGTACTTC.